This T cell receptor (beta chain) is drawn from a study of shared clonotypes between healthy human individuals. This clone turned up a few times. The antigen is not known. Once extracted for a subset, genomic DNA was divided evenly among several immunoSEQ plates. Generated by immunoSEQ multiplex PCR, the TCRdb table keeps only in-frame clones and is missing some. The sample lists 300,000 to 400,000 clones; roughly 80% were seen once. Study observations and caveats: Estimated richness was generally greater in naive than memory subsets. The represented genetic and exposure-history diversity was limited by the small number of donors. Investigators expected sequencing depth to affect clonotype sharing among donors.

Sequencing was carried out using memory CD4+ T cells sorted from blood. The subset is: CD45RA-negative fraction. The clonotype was recovered from a young man in good health.

The CDR3 DNA sequence: TGTGCCAGCAGCTTAGGATGGCAGGGGTATGGCTACACCTTC. Encoded protein: CASSLGWQGYGYTF. The V gene is TRBV7-9, the J gene TRBJ1-2, with D possibly TRBD1 on 6 matching bases. Trimming cost V 1 base and J 5 bases, with 11 bases left between them. CDR3 length equals 14 residues. In germline, CDR1 is SEHNR, CDR2 FQNEAQ (reference sequence).